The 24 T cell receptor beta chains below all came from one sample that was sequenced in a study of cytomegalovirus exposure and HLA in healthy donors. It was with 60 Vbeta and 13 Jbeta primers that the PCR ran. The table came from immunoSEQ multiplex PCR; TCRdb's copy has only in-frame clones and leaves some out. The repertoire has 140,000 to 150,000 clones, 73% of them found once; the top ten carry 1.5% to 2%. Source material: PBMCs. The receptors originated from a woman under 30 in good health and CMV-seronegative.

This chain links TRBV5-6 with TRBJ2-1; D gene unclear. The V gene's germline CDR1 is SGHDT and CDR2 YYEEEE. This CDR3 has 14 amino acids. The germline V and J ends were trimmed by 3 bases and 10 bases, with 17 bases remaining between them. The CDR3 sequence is CASSSSSNIREQFF. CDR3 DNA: TGTGCCAGCAGCTCCTCCTCAAACATCAGGGAGCAGTTCTTC. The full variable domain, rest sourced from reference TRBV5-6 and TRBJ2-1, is DAGVTQSPTHLIKTRGQQVTLRCSPKSGHDTVSWYQQALGQGPQFIFQYYEEEERQRGNFPDRFSGHQFPNYSSELNVNALLLGDSALYLCASSSSSNIREQFFGPGTRLTVL.

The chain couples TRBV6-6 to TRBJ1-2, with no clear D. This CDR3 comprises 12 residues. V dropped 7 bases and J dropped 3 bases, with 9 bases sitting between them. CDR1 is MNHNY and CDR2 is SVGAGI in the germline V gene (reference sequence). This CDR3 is CASTPGDYGYTF. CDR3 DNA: TGTGCCAGCACCCCGGGAGACTATGGCTACACCTTC.

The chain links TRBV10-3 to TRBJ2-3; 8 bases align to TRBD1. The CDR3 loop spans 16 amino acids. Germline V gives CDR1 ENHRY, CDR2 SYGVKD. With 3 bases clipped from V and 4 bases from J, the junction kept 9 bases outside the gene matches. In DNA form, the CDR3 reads TGTGCCATCAGTGACCAGGACAGGGTTGGCCCAGATACGCAGTATTTT. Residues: CAISDQDRVGPDTQYF.

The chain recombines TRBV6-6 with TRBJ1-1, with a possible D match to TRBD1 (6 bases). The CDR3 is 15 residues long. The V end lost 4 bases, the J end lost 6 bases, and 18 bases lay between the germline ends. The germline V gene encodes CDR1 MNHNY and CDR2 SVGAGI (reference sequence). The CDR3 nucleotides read TGTGCCAGCAGTTTTCACAGGGAAGCGGGGGCTGAAGCTTTCTTT. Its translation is CASSFHREAGAEAFF.

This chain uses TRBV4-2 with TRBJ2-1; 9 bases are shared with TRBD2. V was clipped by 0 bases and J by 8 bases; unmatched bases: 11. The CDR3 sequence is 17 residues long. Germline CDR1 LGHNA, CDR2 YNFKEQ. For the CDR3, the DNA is TGTGCCAGCAGCCAAGAGGGAACTAGCGGGTGGCCCGATGAGCAGTTCTTC. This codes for CASSQEGTSGWPDEQFF.

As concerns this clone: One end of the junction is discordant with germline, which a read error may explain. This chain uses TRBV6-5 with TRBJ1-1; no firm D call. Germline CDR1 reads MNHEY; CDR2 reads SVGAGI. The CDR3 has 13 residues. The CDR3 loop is CAISGTVNTEAFF. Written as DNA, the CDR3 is TGTGCCATCAGTGGAACAGTGAACACTGAAGCTTTCTTT.

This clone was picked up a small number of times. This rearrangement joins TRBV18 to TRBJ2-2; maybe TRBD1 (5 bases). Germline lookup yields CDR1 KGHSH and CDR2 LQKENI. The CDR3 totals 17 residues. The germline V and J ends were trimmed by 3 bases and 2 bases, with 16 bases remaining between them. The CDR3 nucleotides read TGTGCCAGCTCACCCCCGCGACAGCGACCTAACACCGGGGAGCTGTTTTTT. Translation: CASSPPRQRPNTGELFF.

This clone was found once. The CDR3 sequence: CASSYNRVSSYNEQFF. The CDR3, as DNA: TGTGCCAGCAGTTACAATCGGGTTAGCTCCTACAATGAGCAGTTCTTC. This chain links TRBV6-5 with TRBJ2-1; D gene unclear. Germline V gene data show CDR1 as MNHEY and CDR2 as SVGAGI. Trimming pared 2 bases from V and 0 bases from J, leaving 11 bases between. The CDR3 is 16 residues long.

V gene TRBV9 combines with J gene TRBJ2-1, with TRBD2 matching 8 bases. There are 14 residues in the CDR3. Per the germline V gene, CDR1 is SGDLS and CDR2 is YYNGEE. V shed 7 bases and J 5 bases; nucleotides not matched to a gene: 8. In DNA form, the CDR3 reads TGTGCCAGCTCGGCGGGAGGTTCAAACAATGAGCAGTTCTTC. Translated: CASSAGGSNNEQFF.

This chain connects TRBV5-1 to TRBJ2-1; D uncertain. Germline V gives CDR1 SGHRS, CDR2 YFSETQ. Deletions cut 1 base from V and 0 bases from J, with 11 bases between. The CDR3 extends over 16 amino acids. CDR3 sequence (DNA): TGCGCCAGCAGCTTGTCCCTACTAAGCTCCTACAATGAGCAGTTCTTC. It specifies CASSLSLLSSYNEQFF.

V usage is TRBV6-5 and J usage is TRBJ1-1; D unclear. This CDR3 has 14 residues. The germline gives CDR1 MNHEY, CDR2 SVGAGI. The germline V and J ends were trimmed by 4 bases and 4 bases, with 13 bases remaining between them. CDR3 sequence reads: CASSFRGSSTEAFF. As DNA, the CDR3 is TGTGCCAGCAGTTTTCGGGGTAGTAGCACTGAAGCTTTCTTT.

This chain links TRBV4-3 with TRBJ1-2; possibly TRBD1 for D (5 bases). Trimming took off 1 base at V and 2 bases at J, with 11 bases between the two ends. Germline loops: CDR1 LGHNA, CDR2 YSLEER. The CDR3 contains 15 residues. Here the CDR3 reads CASSQGSTENYGYTF. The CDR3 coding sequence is TGCGCCAGCAGCCAAGGGTCGACAGAGAACTATGGCTACACCTTC.

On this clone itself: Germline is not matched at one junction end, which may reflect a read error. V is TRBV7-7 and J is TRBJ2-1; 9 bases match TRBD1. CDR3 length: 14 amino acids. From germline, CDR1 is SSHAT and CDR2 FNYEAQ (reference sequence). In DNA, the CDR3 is TGTGCTAGCAGCCCGGACAGGGGCTACAATGAGCAGTTCTTC. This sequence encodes CASSPDRGYNEQFF.

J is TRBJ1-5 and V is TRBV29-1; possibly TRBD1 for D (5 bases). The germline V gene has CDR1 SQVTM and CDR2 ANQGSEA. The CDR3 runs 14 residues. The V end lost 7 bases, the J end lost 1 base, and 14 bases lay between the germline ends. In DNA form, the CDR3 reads TGCAGCGCCGCCTTTGGGGGGAGCAATCAGCCCCAGCATTTT. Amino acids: CSAAFGGSNQPQHF.

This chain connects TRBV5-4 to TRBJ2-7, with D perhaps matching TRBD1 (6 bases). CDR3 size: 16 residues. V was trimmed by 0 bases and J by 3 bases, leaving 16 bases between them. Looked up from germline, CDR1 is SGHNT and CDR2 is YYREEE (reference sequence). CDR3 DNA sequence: TGTGCCAGCAGCTTGGCACAGGGTAGCATCCGCTACGAGCAGTACTTC. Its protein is CASSLAQGSIRYEQYF.

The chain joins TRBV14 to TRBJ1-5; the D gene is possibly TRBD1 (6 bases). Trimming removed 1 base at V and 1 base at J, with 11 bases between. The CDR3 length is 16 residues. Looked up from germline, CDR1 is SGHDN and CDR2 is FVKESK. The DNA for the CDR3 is TGTGCCAGCAGCCAAGTTTCCAGGGGAAGCAATCAGCCCCAGCATTTT. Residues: CASSQVSRGSNQPQHF.

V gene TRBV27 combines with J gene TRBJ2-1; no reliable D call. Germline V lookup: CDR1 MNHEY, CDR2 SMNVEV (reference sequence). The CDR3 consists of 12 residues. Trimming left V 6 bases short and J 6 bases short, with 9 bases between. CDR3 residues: CASRRRGNEQFF. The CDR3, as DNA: TGTGCCAGCAGGAGGCGAGGCAATGAGCAGTTCTTC.

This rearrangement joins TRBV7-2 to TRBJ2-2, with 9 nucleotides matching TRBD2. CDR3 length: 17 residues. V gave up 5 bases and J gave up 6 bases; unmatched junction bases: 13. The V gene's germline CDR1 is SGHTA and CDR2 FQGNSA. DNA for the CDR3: TGTGCCAGCAGCCCAAAGACCGGGACTAGCATAGCCGGGGAGCTGTTTTTT. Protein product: CASSPKTGTSIAGELFF.

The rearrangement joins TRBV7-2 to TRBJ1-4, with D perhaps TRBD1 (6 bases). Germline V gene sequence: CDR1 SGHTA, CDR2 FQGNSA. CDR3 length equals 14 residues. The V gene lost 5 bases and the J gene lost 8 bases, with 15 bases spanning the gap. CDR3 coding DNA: TGTGCCAGCAGCGGAACAGGGTCTCGGGAAAAACTGTTTTTT. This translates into CASSGTGSREKLFF. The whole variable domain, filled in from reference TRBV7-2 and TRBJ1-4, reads GAGVSQSPSNKVTEKGKDVELRCDPISGHTALYWYRQSLGQGLEFLIYFQGNSAPDKSGLPSDRFSAERTGGSVSTLTIQRTQQEDSAVYLCASSGTGSREKLFFGSGTQLSVL.

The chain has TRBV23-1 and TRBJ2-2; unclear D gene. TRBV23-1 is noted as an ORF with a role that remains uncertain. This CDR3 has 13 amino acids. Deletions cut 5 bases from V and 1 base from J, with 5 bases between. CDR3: CASSIRNTGELFF. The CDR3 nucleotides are TGCGCCAGCAGTATTAGGAACACCGGGGAGCTGTTTTTT.

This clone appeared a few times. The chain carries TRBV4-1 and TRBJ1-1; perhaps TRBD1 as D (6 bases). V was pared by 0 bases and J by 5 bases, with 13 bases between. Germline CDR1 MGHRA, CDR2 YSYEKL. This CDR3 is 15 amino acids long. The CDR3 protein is CASSQERERGTEAFF. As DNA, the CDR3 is TGCGCCAGCAGCCAAGAGAGGGAAAGGGGGACTGAAGCTTTCTTT.

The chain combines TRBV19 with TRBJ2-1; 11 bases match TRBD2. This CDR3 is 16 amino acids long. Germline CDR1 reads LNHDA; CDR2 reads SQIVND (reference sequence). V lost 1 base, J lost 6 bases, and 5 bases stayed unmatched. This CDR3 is CASSIGTSGRGNEQFF. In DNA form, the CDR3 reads TGTGCCAGTAGTATAGGAACTAGCGGGAGAGGCAATGAGCAGTTCTTC.

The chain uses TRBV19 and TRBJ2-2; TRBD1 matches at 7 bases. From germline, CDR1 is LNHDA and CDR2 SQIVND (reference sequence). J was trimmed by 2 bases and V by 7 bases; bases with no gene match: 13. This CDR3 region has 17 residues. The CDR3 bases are TGTGCCAGTACCCCCCTCCCGGGACAGCCAAACACCGGGGAGCTGTTTTTT. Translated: CASTPLPGQPNTGELFF. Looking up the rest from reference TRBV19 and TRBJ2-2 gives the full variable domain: DGGITQSPKYLFRKEGQNVTLSCEQNLNHDAMYWYRQDPGQGLRLIYYSQIVNDFQKGDIAEGYSVSREKKESFPLTVTSAQKNPTAFYLCASTPLPGQPNTGELFFGEGSRLTVL.

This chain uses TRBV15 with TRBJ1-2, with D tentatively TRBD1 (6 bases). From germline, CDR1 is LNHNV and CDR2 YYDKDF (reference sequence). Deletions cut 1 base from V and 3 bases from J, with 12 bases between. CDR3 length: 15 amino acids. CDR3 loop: CATSRGDRRDYGYTF. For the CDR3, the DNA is TGTGCCACCAGCAGAGGTGACAGGCGCGACTATGGCTACACCTTC. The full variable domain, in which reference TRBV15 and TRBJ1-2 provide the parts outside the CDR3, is DAMVIQNPRYQVTQFGKPVTLSCSQTLNHNVMYWYQQKSSQAPKLLFHYYDKDFNNEADTPDNFQSRRPNTSFCFLDIRSPGLGDTAMYLCATSRGDRRDYGYTFGSGTRLTVV.